This TCR beta chain is from a study of cytomegalovirus exposure and HLA in healthy donors. Trimming took 3 bases from V and 8 from J; bases not matched to a gene: 10. In germline, CDR1 is SGHTA, CDR2 FQGNSA. The CDR3 spans 15 residues. Study conclusions and caveats: There were some public TCRs occurring in many donors, but most TCR sequences were rare. Data from an earlier analysis indicated that most TCR beta V segments were productive either about 90% or about 30% of the time. A few CMV-associated chains were confirmed in vitro to be specific for CMV antigens. Among TCR beta chains, those listed as cytomegalovirus-associated numbered more than 150.

Primers: 60 Vbeta forward and 13 Jbeta reverse. TCRdb's copy holds only in-frame clones and misses some; the assay was immunoSEQ multiplex PCR. The sample includes about 150,000 clones, around 80% of them seen just once. About this clone itself: No antigen is known for it.

The chain is built from TRBV7-2 and TRBJ2-1, with 7 bases matching TRBD2. Sequencing was carried out using PBMCs. This TCR came from a male donor in good health and CMV-seronegative. The CDR3 bases are TGTGCCAGCAGCTTTCAGCGGGGCCCCGGGGATGAGCAGTTCTTC. The encoded protein is CASSFQRGPGDEQFF.